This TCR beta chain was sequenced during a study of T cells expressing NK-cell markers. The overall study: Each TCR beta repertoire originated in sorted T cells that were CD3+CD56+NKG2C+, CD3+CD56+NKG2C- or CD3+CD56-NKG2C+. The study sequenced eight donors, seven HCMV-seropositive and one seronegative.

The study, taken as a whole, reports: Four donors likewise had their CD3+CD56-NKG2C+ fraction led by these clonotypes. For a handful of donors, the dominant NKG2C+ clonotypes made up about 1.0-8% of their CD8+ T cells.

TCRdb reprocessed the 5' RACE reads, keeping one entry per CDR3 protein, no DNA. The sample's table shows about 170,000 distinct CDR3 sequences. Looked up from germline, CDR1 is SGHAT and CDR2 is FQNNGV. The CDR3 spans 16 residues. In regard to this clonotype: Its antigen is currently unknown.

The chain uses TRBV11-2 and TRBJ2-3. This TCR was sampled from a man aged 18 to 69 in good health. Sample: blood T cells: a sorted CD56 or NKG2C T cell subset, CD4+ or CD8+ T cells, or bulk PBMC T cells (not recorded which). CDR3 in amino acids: CASSHVVSDPTDTQYF.